Listed below are T cell receptor beta chains from one sample, sequenced in a study of early T cells in non-severe SARS-CoV-2 infection. MiXCR, run by TCRdb on the 5' RACE reads, gives a single entry per CDR3 protein. The data contain fewer than 100,000 distinct CDR3 sequences, about a sixth of them singletons. Sequencing used whole blood. All receptors come from an adult who was a healthcare worker with PCR-confirmed SARS-CoV-2 infection or an uninfected control (not recorded which). CDR3s leave out the opening cysteine and the closing phenylalanine or tryptophan. Fields, in order: V gene, J gene, CDR3 protein.

V gene: TRBV6-4
J gene: TRBJ1-6
CDR3 protein: ASSARTGYSPLH

V gene: TRBV28
J gene: TRBJ2-3
CDR3 protein: ASSPLAKTPNTQY

V gene: TRBV7-9
J gene: TRBJ2-5
CDR3 protein: ASSVGRLQETQY

V gene: TRBV28
J gene: TRBJ2-3
CDR3 protein: ASSSGAGQGARTDTQY

V gene: TRBV11-2
J gene: TRBJ1-1
CDR3 protein: ASSPGGWNTEAF

V gene: TRBV6-5
J gene: TRBJ2-7
CDR3 protein: ASSLGSGGEQY

V gene: TRBV2
J gene: TRBJ1-1
CDR3 protein: ASRIVSEAF

V gene: TRBV6-5
J gene: TRBJ2-7
CDR3 protein: ASSYSEGAYGQY

V gene: TRBV29-1
J gene: TRBJ2-5
CDR3 protein: SVGLGTETQY

V gene: TRBV27
J gene: TRBJ2-7
CDR3 protein: ASSPQPGRSSYEQY

V gene: TRBV30
J gene: TRBJ2-3
CDR3 protein: AWSSAIGADTQY

V gene: TRBV20-1
J gene: TRBJ2-1
CDR3 protein: SAAGDNEQF

V gene: TRBV6-5
J gene: TRBJ1-1
CDR3 protein: ASSSGTGGNTEAF

V gene: TRBV2
J gene: TRBJ1-6
CDR3 protein: ASSADRPNSPLH

V gene: TRBV24-1
J gene: TRBJ2-1
CDR3 protein: ATSDPFSLVSGHEQF

V gene: TRBV5-8
J gene: TRBJ2-3
CDR3 protein: ASSFILAGGTDTQY

V gene: TRBV4-1
J gene: TRBJ2-5
CDR3 protein: ASSQDLSTGWQETQY

V gene: TRBV6-2/TRBV6-3
J gene: TRBJ2-2
CDR3 protein: ATRDGELF

V gene: TRBV30
J gene: TRBJ2-7
CDR3 protein: AWSRGEVYEQY

V gene: TRBV12-3/TRBV12-4
J gene: TRBJ1-1
CDR3 protein: ASSVSAGVGTEAF

V gene: TRBV5-1
J gene: TRBJ1-5
CDR3 protein: ASSLEVNQPQH

V gene: TRBV21-1
J gene: TRBJ1-6
CDR3 protein: ASNPGGVAPLH

V gene: TRBV3-1
J gene: TRBJ2-3
CDR3 protein: ASSPRRGSSNTQY

V gene: TRBV5-1
J gene: TRBJ2-1
CDR3 protein: ASSRYWGQGYNEQF

V gene: TRBV12-3/TRBV12-4
J gene: TRBJ1-3
CDR3 protein: ASSPRAVAIY

V gene: TRBV9
J gene: TRBJ1-2
CDR3 protein: ASGDQWSYGYT

V gene: TRBV28
J gene: TRBJ2-2
CDR3 protein: ASSSPGQGTRELF

V gene: TRBV29-1
J gene: TRBJ1-4
CDR3 protein: SVGGANEKLF

V gene: TRBV10-3
J gene: TRBJ1-5
CDR3 protein: AISGDRGGNQPQH

V gene: TRBV7-9
J gene: TRBJ2-1
CDR3 protein: ASSFVAGGPQDEQF

V gene: TRBV10-3
J gene: TRBJ1-5
CDR3 protein: AISNWGGQPQH

V gene: TRBV28
J gene: TRBJ2-7
CDR3 protein: ASNPTGDPYEQY

V gene: TRBV7-7
J gene: TRBJ2-3
CDR3 protein: ASSLDYPDTQY

V gene: TRBV5-1
J gene: TRBJ1-1
CDR3 protein: ASSSTGGNTEAF

V gene: TRBV5-1
J gene: TRBJ2-7
CDR3 protein: ASSLASTYEQY

V gene: TRBV11-2
J gene: TRBJ1-2
CDR3 protein: ASSPDPFYGYT

V gene: TRBV25-1
J gene: TRBJ2-5
CDR3 protein: ASSGQKDRGVPRAQY

V gene: TRBV28
J gene: TRBJ1-2
CDR3 protein: ASRSDSHGYT

V gene: TRBV2
J gene: TRBJ2-2
CDR3 protein: ASSERTGIGAGELF

V gene: TRBV29-1
J gene: TRBJ2-7
CDR3 protein: SAEDGTTYEQY

V gene: TRBV11-2
J gene: TRBJ2-3
CDR3 protein: ASSLAEGFAQF